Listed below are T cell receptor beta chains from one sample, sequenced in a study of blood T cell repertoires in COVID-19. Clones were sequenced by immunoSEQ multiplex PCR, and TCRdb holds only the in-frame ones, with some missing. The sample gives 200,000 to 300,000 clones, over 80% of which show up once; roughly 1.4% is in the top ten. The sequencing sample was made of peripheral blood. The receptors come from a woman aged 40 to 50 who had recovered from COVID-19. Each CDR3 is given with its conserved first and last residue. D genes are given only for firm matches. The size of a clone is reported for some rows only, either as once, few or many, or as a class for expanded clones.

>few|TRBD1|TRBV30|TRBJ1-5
CAWTLGDRGNSNQPQHF
TGTGCCTGGACCCTTGGGGACAGGGGAAATAGCAATCAGCCCCAGCATTTT
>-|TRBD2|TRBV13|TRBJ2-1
CASVASGYNEQFF
TGTGCCAGCGTTGCTAGCGGTTACAATGAGCAGTTCTTC
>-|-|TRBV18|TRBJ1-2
CASSPAQGDGYTF
TGTGCCAGCTCACCCGCGCAGGGCGATGGCTACACCTTC
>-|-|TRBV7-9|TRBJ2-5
CASSQAGTQETQYF
TGTGCCAGCAGCCAGGCGGGAACTCAAGAGACCCAGTACTTC
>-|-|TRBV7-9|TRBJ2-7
CASSLGVQGGYEQYF
TGTGCCAGCAGCTTAGGAGTGCAGGGGGGCTACGAGCAGTACTTC
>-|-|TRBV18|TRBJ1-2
CASSPATDYGYTF
TGTGCCAGCTCACCCGCAACTGACTATGGCTACACCTTC
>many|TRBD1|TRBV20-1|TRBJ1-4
CSASGSGQGNEKLFF
TGCAGTGCTAGTGGTTCGGGACAGGGCAACGAAAAACTGTTTTTT
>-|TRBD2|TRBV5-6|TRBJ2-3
CASSFSAGSDTQYF
TGTGCCAGCAGCTTTTCAGCGGGGTCAGATACGCAGTATTTT
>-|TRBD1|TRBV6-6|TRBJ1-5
CASSSDRGFQPQHF
TGTGCCAGCAGCTCGGACAGGGGGTTTCAGCCCCAGCATTTT
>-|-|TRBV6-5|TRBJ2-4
CASMVRNIQYF
TGTGCCAGCATGGTCCGGAACATTCAGTACTTC
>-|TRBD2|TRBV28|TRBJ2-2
CASTGGGADTGELFF
TGTGCCAGCACCGGCGGGGGGGCCGACACCGGGGAGCTGTTTTTT
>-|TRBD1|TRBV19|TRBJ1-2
CASSRDDRGRGYGYTF
TGTGCCAGTAGTAGAGACGACAGGGGGCGAGGCTATGGCTACACCTTC
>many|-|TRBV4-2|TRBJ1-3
CASSQDQVQNSGNTIYF
TGTGCCAGCAGCCAAGATCAGGTGCAAAACTCTGGAAACACCATATATTTT
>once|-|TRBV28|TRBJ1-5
CASRRDSNQPQHF
TGTGCCAGCAGGAGGGATAGCAATCAGCCCCAGCATTTT
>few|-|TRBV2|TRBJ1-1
CASGKGQAFF
TGTGCCAGCGGTAAGGGGCAAGCTTTCTTT
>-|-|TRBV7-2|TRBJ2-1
CASSLGGPPYNEQFF
TGTGCCAGCAGCTTAGGGGGGCCGCCTTACAATGAGCAGTTCTTC
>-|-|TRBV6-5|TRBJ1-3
CASRLQAGNTIYF
TGTGCCAGCAGGCTACAGGCTGGAAACACCATATATTTT
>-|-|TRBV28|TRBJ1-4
CASSPRRSGGEKLFF
TGTGCCAGCAGTCCCCGTCGCAGCGGGGGTGAAAAACTGTTTTTT
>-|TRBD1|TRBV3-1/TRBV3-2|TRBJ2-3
CASSYGQGSDTQYF
TGTGCCAGCAGCTACGGACAGGGGTCGGATACGCAGTATTTT
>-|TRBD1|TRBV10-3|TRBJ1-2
CATTPEGAVYGYTF
TGTGCCACCACCCCGGAGGGGGCAGTCTATGGCTACACCTTC
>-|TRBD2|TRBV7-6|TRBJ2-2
CASVRLAGSTGELFF
TGTGCCAGCGTCAGACTAGCGGGGTCCACCGGGGAGCTGTTTTTT
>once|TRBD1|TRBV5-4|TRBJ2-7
CASSLGTGDRNEQYF
TGTGCCAGCAGCTTGGGGACAGGGGATCGGAACGAGCAGTACTTC
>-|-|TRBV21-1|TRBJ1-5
CASIGLLNQPQHF
TGTGCCAGTATTGGACTGCTCAATCAGCCCCAGCATTTT
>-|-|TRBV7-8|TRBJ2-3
CASSSRLLSGTDTQYF
TGTGCCAGCAGCTCCCGACTCCTTTCGGGCACAGATACGCAGTATTTT
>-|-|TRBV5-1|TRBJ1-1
CASSMDWNTEAFF
TGCGCCAGCAGCATGGACTGGAACACTGAAGCTTTCTTT
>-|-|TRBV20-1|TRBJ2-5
CSAGGETQYF
TGCAGTGCTGGGGGGGAGACCCAGTACTTC
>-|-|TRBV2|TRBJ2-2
CASSVLGLGTGELFF
TGTGCCAGCAGTGTTTTGGGGCTCGGGACCGGGGAGCTGTTTTTT
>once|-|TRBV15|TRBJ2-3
CATSRPPGGGTDTQYF
TGTGCCACCAGCAGACCCCCTGGCGGGGGCACAGATACGCAGTATTTT
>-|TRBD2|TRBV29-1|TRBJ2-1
CSVDRSGTSGGNEQFF
TGCAGCGTGGACAGGTCCGGGACTAGCGGGGGTAATGAGCAGTTCTTC
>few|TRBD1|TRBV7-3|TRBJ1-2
CASSPYDRVGYTF
TGTGCCAGCAGCCCCTACGACAGGGTTGGCTACACCTTC
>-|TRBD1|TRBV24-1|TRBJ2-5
CATSQQTGAKETQYF
TGTGCCACCAGTCAACAGACAGGGGCAAAAGAGACCCAGTACTTC
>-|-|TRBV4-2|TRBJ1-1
CASSPLGGVLGTEAFF
TGTGCCAGCAGCCCTTTGGGGGGGGTCTTGGGAACTGAAGCTTTCTTT
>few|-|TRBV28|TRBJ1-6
CASSTSTLPLHF
TGTGCCAGCAGTACCTCTACGTTACCCCTCCACTTT
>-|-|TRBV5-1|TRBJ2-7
CASSPSGARYEQYF
TGCGCCAGCAGCCCTTCAGGGGCCCGGTACGAGCAGTACTTC
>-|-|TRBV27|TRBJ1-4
CASTHRLNEKLFF
TGTGCCAGCACCCACAGGCTCAATGAAAAACTGTTTTTT
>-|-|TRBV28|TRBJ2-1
CASNQDYSYNEQFF
TGTGCCAGCAATCAGGACTATTCCTACAATGAGCAGTTCTTC
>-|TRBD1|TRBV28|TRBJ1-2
CASSFAAGGQGSYGYTF
TGTGCCAGCAGTTTCGCCGCAGGCGGACAGGGATCGTATGGCTACACCTTC
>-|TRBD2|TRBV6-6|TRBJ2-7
CASSYSQAGDSYEQYF
TGTGCCAGCAGTTACTCGCAAGCGGGGGACTCCTACGAGCAGTACTTC
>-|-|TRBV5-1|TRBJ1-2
CASSQDSDSRRGYTF
TGCGCCAGCAGCCAAGACTCGGACAGTCGGAGGGGCTACACCTTC